This is a list of T cell receptor beta chains from one sample in a study of blood T cells in healthy people across ages. A single record per CDR3 protein comes from TCRdb applying MiXCR to the 5' RACE reads. The table has some 1.5 million distinct CDR3 sequences, 28% seen once. Material for sequencing was blood. The source is a woman aged 25-40 years in good health. Both conserved end residues are part of each CDR3. The order of the fields is CDR3 DNA, CDR3 protein, D gene, clone size, V gene, J gene. The D gene is left open where the match is weak. Rows give clone size only sometimes, using once, few, many, or a class for an expanded clone.

TGCAGTGCTAGAGGGGGACCGGGGAACACTGAAGCTTTCTTT	CSARGGPGNTEAFF	NA	few	TRBV20-1	TRBJ1-1
TGTGCCACCAGCCCAAATATAGAGAACAGGGGGGCTAGCAATCAGCCCCAGCATTTT	CATSPNIENRGASNQPQHF	TRBD1	NA	TRBV15	TRBJ1-5
TGTGCCAGCAGTGAGGGACAGGGCCGACTGTATGGTTACACCTTC	CASSEGQGRLYGYTF	TRBD1	NA	TRBV25-1	TRBJ1-2
TGTGCCAGCAGTTACTCGTCGCCCATATCCTACGAGCAGTACTTC	CASSYSSPISYEQYF	NA	many	TRBV6-5	TRBJ2-7
TGTGCCAGCAGTCGCCGTGGGGGGTATAGTATCGCGGAGACCCAGTACTTC	CASSRRGGYSIAETQYF	NA	few	TRBV6-6	TRBJ2-5
TGTGCCAGCAGTAAGGACGGAAGCTCCTATAATTCACCCCTCCACTTT	CASSKDGSSYNSPLHF	NA	few	TRBV12-3/TRBV12-4	TRBJ1-6
TGTGCCAGCAGTTGGAGGAGCGGGCCCAACACCGGGGAGCTGTTTTTT	CASSWRSGPNTGELFF	NA	NA	TRBV28	TRBJ2-2
TGCAGTGCCCCCCTTCTAGCGGAGGATACGCAGTATTTT	CSAPLLAEDTQYF	TRBD2	NA	TRBV20-1	TRBJ2-3
TGTGCCAGTTTTAGTCCTGGAGGACAGCCCCAGCATTTT	CASFSPGGQPQHF	NA	NA	TRBV28	TRBJ1-5
TGTGCCAGCAGCTTAGAGTACGGCTCCTACGAGCAGTACTTC	CASSLEYGSYEQYF	NA	few	TRBV7-6	TRBJ2-7
TGTGCCAGCAGCACAACCGGGACGCCCCAGCATTTT	CASSTTGTPQHF	NA	NA	TRBV7-2	TRBJ1-5
TGTGCCAGCAGCGTAGGGGGTTTAGCGGGGGGCCTAGGCAATGAGCAGTTCTTC	CASSVGGLAGGLGNEQFF	TRBD2	few	TRBV9	TRBJ2-1
TGTGCCAGCAGCTTAGGTACTAGCGGGGGGGGGTACAATGAGCAGTTCTTC	CASSLGTSGGGYNEQFF	TRBD2	NA	TRBV11-2	TRBJ2-1
TGTGCCAGCAGTGATGAAACAGGGATACACCTTTATGGCTACACCTTC	CASSDETGIHLYGYTF	NA	many	TRBV28	TRBJ1-2
TGTGCCAGCAGACAGGAACAGGGGACCGACTATGGCTACACCTTC	CASRQEQGTDYGYTF	TRBD1	NA	TRBV5-5	TRBJ1-2
TGCAGTGCGAAGCGGGACGCCGGGTCCTACGAGCAGTACTTC	CSAKRDAGSYEQYF	TRBD2	few	TRBV20-1	TRBJ2-7
TGTGCCAGCAGCCCTGTCCAGGGCTCCTACGAGCAGTACTTC	CASSPVQGSYEQYF	NA	NA	TRBV9	TRBJ2-7
TGCAGTGCCCCCGGTGGAGAGAGGGGGTCCTATGGCTACACCTTC	CSAPGGERGSYGYTF	NA	NA	TRBV20-1	TRBJ1-2
TGCAGCGTTGGCGGGACTACATACAATGAGCAGTTCTTC	CSVGGTTYNEQFF	TRBD2	few	TRBV29-1	TRBJ2-1
TGTGCCAGCAGCCCGTCGGGGTATCGGGACGAGCAGTACTTC	CASSPSGYRDEQYF	NA	few	TRBV13	TRBJ2-7
TGTGCTAGTGGTTTGGTACAAATCGGGGGGGCGGGATTCTACAATGAGCAGTTCTTC	CASGLVQIGGAGFYNEQFF	TRBD2	NA	TRBV12-5	TRBJ2-1
TGCGCCAGCAGCGCGACCGGGACACCAGAAGAGACCCAGTACTTC	CASSATGTPEETQYF	NA	NA	TRBV5-1	TRBJ2-5
TGTGCCAGCTCACCATCTACTGGCAGGGGATACGAGCAGTACTTC	CASSPSTGRGYEQYF	NA	NA	TRBV18	TRBJ2-7
TGCGCCATCAGCGTGGGACTAGAGCCCTACGAGCAGTACTTC	CAISVGLEPYEQYF	TRBD2	few	TRBV5-1	TRBJ2-7
TGCAGTGCTAGAGATCTGAGGACTAGCCAAGAGACCCAGTACTTC	CSARDLRTSQETQYF	TRBD2	few	TRBV20-1	TRBJ2-5
TGTGCCAGCAGCTTATTCGGGCAGCTTCAAGAGACCCAGTACTTC	CASSLFGQLQETQYF	NA	few	TRBV7-9	TRBJ2-5
TGTGCCAGCAGTTTGGGTCGTGGTCGCAACTCCTACGAGCAGTACTTC	CASSLGRGRNSYEQYF	NA	once	TRBV12-3/TRBV12-4	TRBJ2-7
TGCAGTGCTGGACCTGAGACCAAATACGAGCAGTACTTC	CSAGPETKYEQYF	NA	few	TRBV20-1	TRBJ2-7
TGTGCCAGCAGTTACGGGCAGGACACAGATACGCAGTATTTT	CASSYGQDTDTQYF	NA	many	TRBV6-6	TRBJ2-3
TGTGCCAGCAGTTTCAGGGGTTTGGGACTAGCCGGTGACAATGAGCAGTTCTTC	CASSFRGLGLAGDNEQFF	TRBD2	NA	TRBV12-3/TRBV12-4	TRBJ2-1
TGTGCCAGCAGTTTATCGGGGGACAGGGTACTGTTTTTT	CASSLSGDRVLFF	TRBD1	NA	TRBV27	TRBJ1-4
TGTGCCAGCAAAACGGACAGATCCTACAATGAGCAGTTCTTC	CASKTDRSYNEQFF	NA	NA	TRBV2	TRBJ2-1
TGCAGTGCTAGGTCTCCTAGCGGGGGGGACTACGAGCAGTACTTC	CSARSPSGGDYEQYF	TRBD2	few	TRBV20-1	TRBJ2-7
TGCGCCAGCAGCCGAGGGGGCGCTGGGGCCAACGTCCTGACTTTC	CASSRGGAGANVLTF	TRBD1	many	TRBV4-1	TRBJ2-6
TGCAGTGCCACAGGGGGCAATTTCTCCTACGAGCAGTACTTC	CSATGGNFSYEQYF	TRBD1	few	TRBV29-1	TRBJ2-7
TGCGCCAGCAGCTGGGGGGGGGACGAAAACATTCAGTACTTC	CASSWGGDENIQYF	TRBD2	few	TRBV5-1	TRBJ2-4
TGTGCCAGAATTTTGGCAGATACGCAGTATTTT	CARILADTQYF	NA	once	TRBV12-3/TRBV12-4	TRBJ2-3
TGTGCCAGCAGTTTAACCGAGACAGGGTCTTCACCCCTCCACTTT	CASSLTETGSSPLHF	TRBD1	many	TRBV12-3/TRBV12-4	TRBJ1-6
TGCAGTGCTAGAAAGGCTAGTGATCACGAGCAGTACTTC	CSARKASDHEQYF	NA	many	TRBV20-1	TRBJ2-7
TGTGCCAGCAGCCCACCTCAGCGGGAGTTCTACAATGAGCAGTTCTTC	CASSPPQREFYNEQFF	TRBD2	few	TRBV6-5	TRBJ2-1
TGTGCCAGCAGCTTCCGGGGGGTTAGGGAGACCCAGTACTTC	CASSFRGVRETQYF	TRBD2	NA	TRBV7-2	TRBJ2-5
TGTGCCAGCACGAGGGCGGGTGTCACTGAAGCTTTCTTT	CASTRAGVTEAFF	NA	few	TRBV12-3/TRBV12-4	TRBJ1-1
TGCGCCAGCAGCTTGGCCGGGACTAGTGGGTGGCAGCAGTTCTTC	CASSLAGTSGWQQFF	TRBD2	few	TRBV5-1	TRBJ2-1
TGCAGCGTGCCGGGCCTCGCTTTGGAGCAGTTCTTC	CSVPGLALEQFF	NA	many	TRBV29-1	TRBJ2-1
TGTGCCAACGCACCGCAGGGAGTTAGCACAGATACGCAGTATTTT	CANAPQGVSTDTQYF	NA	few	TRBV2	TRBJ2-3
TGCGCCAGCAGCTTGGAGGGTGCGGGAAGCTATGGCTACACCTTC	CASSLEGAGSYGYTF	NA	many	TRBV5-1	TRBJ1-2
TGTGCCAGCAGACGCACAGGGGTTGGAAACACCATATATTTT	CASRRTGVGNTIYF	TRBD1	NA	TRBV27	TRBJ1-3
TGTGCCAGCACCCCTCAGGGCGGGACTACAGATACGCAGTATTTT	CASTPQGGTTDTQYF	NA	few	TRBV18	TRBJ2-3
TGTGCCAGCAGCTCGGGGCGCCGAAGCGGCTCCCTCCTTGCGCAGTTCTTC	CASSSGRRSGSLLAQFF	NA	few	TRBV7-2	TRBJ2-1
TGCGCCGGCAAGATAGCCAAAAACATTCAGTACTTC	CAGKIAKNIQYF	NA	few	TRBV5-1	TRBJ2-4
TGCAGTGCTAGGGCGCGCGATACGCAGTATTTT	CSARARDTQYF	NA	NA	TRBV20-1	TRBJ2-3